This is a list of T cell receptor beta chains from one sample in a study of cytomegalovirus exposure and HLA in healthy donors. Assay: immunoSEQ multiplex PCR; the TCRdb copy retains only in-frame clones and omits some. The sample holds 100,000 to 150,000 clones, roughly 93% seen once. Sequencing was carried out using PBMCs. Every receptor here comes from a woman between 18 and 30 years old in good health and CMV-seronegative. Both conserved end residues are part of each CDR3. A D gene is named only where the DNA matches it firmly. Clone size appears in some rows only: once, few, many, or a class for an expanded clone.

CDR3aa	j_gene	abundance	v_gene	d_gene
CAWGTGAGANVLTF	TRBJ2-6	NA	TRBV30	TRBD1
CASSDGGYEQYF	TRBJ2-7	NA	TRBV10-1	NA
CASSLQGYTEAFF	TRBJ1-1	NA	TRBV6-6	NA
CAWGRQGEETQYF	TRBJ2-5	NA	TRBV30	TRBD1
CASSTHRVNEKLFF	TRBJ1-4	NA	TRBV6-6	NA
CASSPTSSGWDNSPLHF	TRBJ1-6	NA	TRBV27	NA
CASSVGQGSSYNEQFF	TRBJ2-1	NA	TRBV2	TRBD1
CASSLSQGRRDYGYTF	TRBJ1-2	NA	TRBV18	TRBD1
CASSLSQVDTGELFF	TRBJ2-2	NA	TRBV27	NA
CASMGGISNQPQHF	TRBJ1-5	NA	TRBV28	NA
CASTPRVRDSPLHF	TRBJ1-6	few	TRBV28	NA
CASSGASGEYNEQFF	TRBJ2-1	once	TRBV11-2	TRBD2
CASSSHTGLEQYF	TRBJ2-7	NA	TRBV5-1	NA
CASSLTEVHTQYF	TRBJ2-3	NA	TRBV7-9	NA
CASSEARQGHTIYF	TRBJ1-3	NA	TRBV6-1	TRBD1
CASSLVAGGLYDYGYTF	TRBJ1-2	NA	TRBV2	TRBD1
CAWSPPGSNSPLHF	TRBJ1-6	once	TRBV30	NA
CASSSAYEQYF	TRBJ2-7	NA	TRBV7-2	NA
CASREGDSPLHF	TRBJ1-6	NA	TRBV6-5	NA
CASSLPAGQGEAFF	TRBJ1-1	NA	TRBV5-1	NA
CASQIQYEQYF	TRBJ2-7	few	TRBV6-1	NA
CASTRTSGFYNEQFF	TRBJ2-1	NA	TRBV28	TRBD2
CASSPSGYYGYTF	TRBJ1-2	NA	TRBV28	NA
CASSLAGGDVSNQPQHF	TRBJ1-5	NA	TRBV7-9	NA
CASSSQGGPDYEQYF	TRBJ2-7	NA	TRBV21-1	NA
CASSRDRGTSQETQYF	TRBJ2-5	NA	TRBV6-6	TRBD1
CAWAPGTDRPGNTIYF	TRBJ1-3	NA	TRBV30	TRBD1
CASSPGWGGSPYEQYF	TRBJ2-7	NA	TRBV5-5	NA
CASSYKPNTEAFF	TRBJ1-1	NA	TRBV7-2	NA
CASSFLGRGYGYTF	TRBJ1-2	NA	TRBV27	NA
CASNGDSGELFF	TRBJ2-2	NA	TRBV5-1	NA
CASSQQWPRRVGEQFF	TRBJ2-1	NA	TRBV4-1	NA
CSARNSYGYTF	TRBJ1-2	NA	TRBV20-1	NA